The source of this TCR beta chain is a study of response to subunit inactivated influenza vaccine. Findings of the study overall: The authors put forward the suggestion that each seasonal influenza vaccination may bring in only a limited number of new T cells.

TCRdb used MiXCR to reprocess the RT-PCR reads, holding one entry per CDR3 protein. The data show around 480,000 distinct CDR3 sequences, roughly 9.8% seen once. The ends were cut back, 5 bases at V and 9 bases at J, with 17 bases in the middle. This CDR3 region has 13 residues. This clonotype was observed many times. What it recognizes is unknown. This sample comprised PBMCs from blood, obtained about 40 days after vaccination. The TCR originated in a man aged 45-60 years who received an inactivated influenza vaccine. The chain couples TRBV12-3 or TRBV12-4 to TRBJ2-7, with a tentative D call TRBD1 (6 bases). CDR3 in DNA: TGTGCCAGCAGTCCCACCTTTATGGGGGCGCAGTACTTC. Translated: CASSPTFMGAQYF.